Listed below are T cell receptor beta chains from one sample, sequenced in a study of shared clonotypes between healthy human individuals. Some clones are missing from TCRdb's copy, which holds only in-frame ones; the method was immunoSEQ multiplex PCR. Of about 610,000 clones in the sample, about 96% were seen once. Sequencing was carried out using naive CD4+ T cells sorted from blood. These receptors all stem from a woman aged 25 to 45 in good health. CDR3s include the opening cysteine and the closing phenylalanine or tryptophan.

j_call v_call cdr3_aa
TRBJ2-3 TRBV5-1 CASSTAPPLNTDTQYF
TRBJ2-6 TRBV18 CASSPLGAARSGANVLTF
TRBJ2-2 TRBV7-8 CASRVGRGTRHALTGELFF
TRBJ1-2 TRBV2 CASREEGSSGYTF
TRBJ2-2 TRBV19 CASSTQGVETGELFF
TRBJ2-5 TRBV5-4 CASRPDRDSQETQYF
TRBJ1-4 TRBV5-1 CASSFGPGRNEKLFF
TRBJ2-1 TRBV10-1 CASSTSGSSYNEQFF
TRBJ1-6 TRBV27 CASRQGDVYNSPLHF
TRBJ2-2 TRBV5-8 CASSLVHTGELFF
TRBJ1-1 TRBV28 CASSLGQGGNTEAFF
TRBJ1-1 TRBV28 CAIRGTPNTEAFF
TRBJ2-7 TRBV11-2 CASSYGIGLSYEQYF
TRBJ2-2 TRBV15 CATSRAGELFF
TRBJ2-2 TRBV5-8 CASRLLVSGPGELFF
TRBJ2-7 TRBV6-5 CASKRGEKGYEQYF
TRBJ2-3 TRBV10-1 CASSESPYSDTQYF
TRBJ2-1 TRBV30 CAWRRTSGSVGSNEQFF
TRBJ1-2 TRBV14 CASSRLGEVHGYTF
TRBJ1-1 TRBV30 CAWSEDRGREAFF
TRBJ2-5 TRBV11-2 CASSLGVGTETQYF
TRBJ2-3 TRBV11-1 CASSLGTGTDTQYF
TRBJ2-3 TRBV6-5 CASSYSRDTQYF
TRBJ2-1 TRBV15 CATSPRTSGNNEQFF